This TCR beta chain came from a study of T cells in localized non-small cell lung cancer (dated by TCRdb to about 2020). For the study in its entirety: The study analyzed T cell repertoires of hundreds of early-stage NSCLC patients, comparing tumors and uninvolved tumor-adjacent lungs. All 240 or so NSCLC patients in the cohort were treatment-naive and had localized lung tumors that were resected. Of the NSCLC patients, roughly 130 were male and around 99 were female, and the mean age was around 66 years. General conclusions and limits of the study: A median of around 50 of the top 100 tumor clones were detected in paired uninvolved adjacent lung, and around 30 of these tumor clones were also found among the top 100 clones of the paired uninvolved adjacent lung. Higher T cell density in blood was associated with longer overall survival, whereas higher clonality in adjacent lung was associated with shorter survival. Because of the exploratory design, TCR variables were selected using unadjusted p-values without false-discovery rate correction. Uninvolved tumor-adjacent lung showed the highest T cell clonality, higher than tumor, which suggests more focused antigenic responses in the uninvolved tumor-adjacent lung. Multi-region tumor sequencing was not performed, so intratumor heterogeneity could not be excluded.

Including cysteine and phenylalanine, the CDR3 has 15 amino acids. The DNA shown is the 45-base CDR3, in frame from base 1. Sequences KGHSY (CDR1) and FQNENV (CDR2) are obtained from the germline V gene. Uninvolved adjacent lung was taken at least 2 cm from the tumor margin and confirmed free of atypia by two independent pathologists. At diagnosis, tumor, uninvolved tumor-adjacent lung and peripheral blood were collected and then preserved as a mix of FFPE and fresh-frozen material. TCR beta CDR3 regions were sequenced from DNA using the immunoSEQ Assay. The original methods were these. To compute T cell density, TCR beta template counts were normalized to usable DNA, which was estimated by amplifying housekeeping genes. Richness was estimated with the preseqR package, extrapolating to 400,000 templates for PBMC samples and 120,000 templates for tissue samples. Clonality was defined by subtracting Pielou's evenness from one. To identify tissue-enriched TCRs, differential abundance testing was run on productive amino-acid clonotypes with a minimum total count of 5 and an alpha of 0.1. The Jaccard Index and the Morisita Overlap Index were used to measure repertoire overlap between compartments. GLIPH grouped TCR beta CDR3s together with public tetramer-defined viral CDR3s, and a viral motif had to include at least three viral sequences and show V-gene enrichment. TCRdb took over this immuneACCESS table, retaining in-frame rearrangements with V and J assigned. Such tables are incomplete; in checked studies, under half of the missing clones stem from an unresolved V gene, and the remainder is unexplained. V and J calls and clone size are copied from that table; D and trimming were computed from the DNA. The sample records 2,000 to 2,500 clones, about 30% of which are singletons. 10% of the sample rests with the top ten.

Comment on this clone: Its antigen is unknown. At one end, the junction sequence differs from germline, possibly due to a read error.

Rearrangement joined TRBV16 to TRBJ1-2; TRBD1 lines up with 8 middle nucleotides. The sequence was obtained from a man aged 35 to 69 with stage III lung adenocarcinoma. Sequences were derived from normal lung tissue next to the tumor, sampled before any cancer treatment. The CDR3 sequence is CVSSLSTGAVDGYTF. The nucleotide sequence is TGTGTCAGCAGCCTATCGACAGGGGCGGTAGATGGCTACACCTTC.